Presented here are 15 T cell receptor beta chains from one specimen sequenced in a study of Ad26.COV2.S vaccination and SARS-CoV-2 variants. The treatment here: over 15 received Ad26.COV2.S at low or high dose, single or two shots; about five received placebo; per-sample allocation not given. Day 63 after the first vaccine or placebo injection was the time point for sampling. Method: immunoSEQ multiplex PCR; TCRdb's copy keeps in-frame clones and lacks some. The sample lists about 350,000 clones; roughly 91% were seen once. This material consisted of peripheral blood, taken in a trial of Ad26.COV2.S vaccine versus placebo. Every receptor here comes from a person aged 18-65 years who received the Ad26.COV2.S COVID-19 vaccine or a placebo.

This rearrangement joins TRBV27 to TRBJ2-7; 8 bases are a match to TRBD2. CDR3 size: 14 residues. Germline V gene data show CDR1 as MNHEY and CDR2 as SMNVEV (reference sequence). Trimming removed 6 bases from V and 2 bases from J; junction bases left unmatched: 6. CDR3 DNA sequence: TGTGCCAGCAGAGGCGGGGGGAGGACCTACGAGCAGTACTTC. Protein product: CASRGGGRTYEQYF.

This clone appeared once. The CDR3 protein is CASSFLDISDTQYF. CDR3 nucleotides: TGTGCCAGCAGCTTTCTAGACATTTCAGATACGCAGTATTTT. The chain recombines TRBV7-9 with TRBJ2-3, with D uncertain. Trimming shortened V by 3 bases and J by 4 bases, and 11 bases separated the two germline ends. Germline assignment: CDR1 SEHNR and CDR2 FQNEAQ (reference sequence). The CDR3 extends over 14 amino acids.

This chain uses TRBV11-2 with TRBJ1-4; maybe TRBD1 (5 bases). CDR3 length: 12 residues. V lost 4 bases and J lost 8, with 8 bases in between. The germline gives CDR1 SGHAT, CDR2 FQNNGV. CDR3 DNA: TGTGCCAGCAGCTCGCGGGGGGAAAAACTGTTTTTT. The encoded protein is CASSSRGEKLFF.

The chain is built from TRBV10-1 and TRBJ1-1, with 8 bases fitting TRBD1. Germline CDR1 and CDR2: WNHNN and SYGVQD (reference sequence). Trimming at V came to 6 bases and at J to 0 bases, leaving 0 bases not matched to a gene. This CDR3 spans 13 amino acids. The CDR3 reads CASRTGVNTEAFF. The DNA of the CDR3 is TGCGCCAGCAGGACAGGGGTGAACACTGAAGCTTTCTTT.

The chain has TRBV19 and TRBJ2-7, with D perhaps assigned TRBD1 or TRBD2 (6 bases each). The germline gives CDR1 LNHDA, CDR2 SQIVND (reference sequence). V lost 5 bases to trimming and J lost 3 bases, with 17 bases between them. The CDR3 covers 15 residues. CDR3 in DNA: TGTGCCAGTAGTGGTGGGTCGGGGGCTTTCTACGAGCAGTACTTC. Its protein product is CASSGGSGAFYEQYF.

The V gene is TRBV28, the J gene TRBJ1-6, with TRBD1 matching 11 bases. Germline values: CDR1 MDHEN, CDR2 SYDVKM. This CDR3 has 19 amino acids. Trimming took 4 bases from V and 7 from J; bases not matched to a gene: 15. The CDR3 nucleotides read TGTGCCAGCAGTTCCCCCGCCGGGACAGGGGGACTTCTAAATTCACCCCTCCACTTT. Its protein product is CASSSPAGTGGLLNSPLHF.

This clone was seen a handful of times. The gene calls are TRBV30 and TRBJ1-6; D may be TRBD1 (5 bases). With 2 bases removed from V and 7 bases from J, the gap between germline ends came to 9 bases. This CDR3 region has 13 residues. Looked up from germline, CDR1 is GTSNPN and CDR2 is SVGIG (reference sequence). CDR3 amino acids: CAWSQGANSPLHF. CDR3 nucleotides: TGTGCCTGGAGTCAGGGAGCCAATTCACCCCTCCACTTT. Combining the CDR3 with reference TRBV30 and TRBJ1-6 gives the whole variable domain SQTIHQWPATLVQPVGSPLSLECTVEGTSNPNLYWYRQAAGRGLQLLFYSVGIGQISSEVPQNLSASRPQDRQFILSSKKLLLSDSGFYLCAWSQGANSPLHFGNGTRLTVT.

In regard to this clone: Other DNA sequences in this sample translate to the same CDR3. As DNA, the CDR3 is TGTGCCAGCAGCGTAGGGGACAATGAGCAGTTCTTC. This sequence encodes CASSVGDNEQFF. This chain links TRBV9 with TRBJ2-1, with no clear D. Germline-derived CDR1 and CDR2 are SGDLS and YYNGEE. Deletions cut 0 bases from V and 5 bases from J, with 3 bases between. The CDR3 covers 12 residues. Using reference TRBV9 and TRBJ2-1 for the parts outside the CDR3, the full variable domain is DSGVTQTPKHLITATGQRVTLRCSPRSGDLSVYWYQQSLDQGLQFLIQYYNGEERAKGNILERFSAQQFPDLHSELNLSSLELGDSALYFCASSVGDNEQFFGPGTRLTVL.

The V call is TRBV15, the J call TRBJ1-6; D call uncertain. CDR1 is LNHNV and CDR2 is YYDKDF in the germline V gene (reference sequence). V lost 0 bases to trimming and J lost 7 bases, with 10 bases between them. CDR3 length: 15 residues. The CDR3 loop reads CATSRDTVQNSPLHF. The CDR3 bases are TGTGCCACCAGCAGAGATACGGTACAGAATTCACCCCTCCACTTT.

This chain joins TRBV5-6 and TRBJ1-5, with 9 nucleotides matching TRBD1. Germline CDR1 reads SGHDT; CDR2 reads YYEEEE. V trimming: 1 base; J trimming: 2 bases; junction bases outside the gene matches: 7. The CDR3 consists of 17 residues. Written as DNA, the CDR3 is TGTGCCAGCAGCTTGTCTGGGACAGGGTTTGGCAATCAGCCCCAGCATTTT. Its protein product is CASSLSGTGFGNQPQHF.

V is TRBV5-1 and J is TRBJ2-7, with TRBD2 as a possible D gene (6 bases). CDR3 length: 13 amino acids. Germline V lookup: CDR1 SGHRS, CDR2 YFSETQ. Trimming cost V 4 bases and J 3 bases, with 11 bases left between them. In DNA form, the CDR3 reads TGCGCCAGCAGCGGGGAGGTCTTCTACGAGCAGTACTTC. This gives the protein CASSGEVFYEQYF.

In DNA form, the CDR3 reads TGTGCCAGCAGTTCGATCGGCACGACAGGTGTTAATGAAAAACTGTTTTTT. Translating gives CASSSIGTTGVNEKLFF. The chain employs TRBV27 and TRBJ1-4; TRBD1 might be the D (6 bases). V was cut by 4 bases and J by 4 bases, with 19 bases left in between. Germline V lookup: CDR1 MNHEY, CDR2 SMNVEV (reference sequence). The CDR3 has 17 residues.

The rearrangement uses TRBV19 and TRBJ2-7; tentatively, D is TRBD1 or TRBD2 (5 bases each). V was trimmed by 7 bases and J by 1 base, leaving 20 bases between them. The CDR3 spans 16 residues. Germline CDR1 LNHDA, CDR2 SQIVND (reference sequence). The CDR3 DNA reads TGTGCCAGTAAATCGGGGCACCAGTGGGGGTCCTACGAGCAGTACTTC. This translates into CASKSGHQWGSYEQYF.

Note on this clone: One end of the junction varies from germline; a read error may be responsible. The chain uses TRBV4-3 and TRBJ2-1; 12 bases fit TRBD1. This CDR3 has 15 amino acids. Per germline, CDR1 LGHNA and CDR2 YSLEER. The CDR3 here is CASSPGTGGYYEQFF. DNA for the CDR3: TGCGCCAGCAGCCCCGGGACAGGGGGCTACTATGAGCAGTTCTTC.

This sequence joins TRBV30 and TRBJ2-7; 10 bases map to TRBD2. The V gene end was trimmed by 4 bases and the J gene end by 2 bases; junction bases not matched to a gene: 2. Germline V gives CDR1 GTSNPN, CDR2 SVGIG (reference sequence). CDR3 length equals 13 residues. CDR3 in DNA: TGTGCCTGGAACAGCGGGAGGGCCTACGAGCAGTACTTC. This gives the protein CAWNSGRAYEQYF.